Shown below are 2 T cell receptor beta chains from a single sample sequenced in a study of blood T cell repertoires in COVID-19. The method was immunoSEQ multiplex PCR; TCRdb's version includes in-frame clones alone and lacks a portion of them. The data show approximately 100,000 clones, about 88% seen once. The specimen sequenced was peripheral blood. Every receptor here comes from a human donor in a cohort sampled during active COVID-19.

With regard to this clone: Other DNA sequences in this sample translate to the same CDR3. V and J are TRBV2 and TRBJ1-5; D is ambiguous. V was clipped by 2 bases and J by 0 bases, with 5 bases between them. Germline CDR1 and CDR2: SNHLY and FYNNEI. The CDR3 contains 14 residues. CDR3 in DNA: TGTGCCAGCAGTGAAAGCTATAGCAATCAGCCCCAGCATTTT. Residues: CASSESYSNQPQHF.

The chain joins TRBV12-2 to TRBJ2-2; the D segment call TRBD2 is taken from the table without a DNA check. TRBV12-2 is recorded as a pseudogene. This CDR3 region has 15 residues. The CDR3 sequence: CASRLAGTYTGELFF. DNA for the CDR3: TGTGCAAGTCGCTTAGCAGGGACTTACACCGGGGAGCTGTTTTTT.